The 21 T cell receptor beta chains presented below share a single source sample, sequenced in a study of T cells in narcolepsy (dated by TCRdb to 2016 to 2018). Library generation was performed with the immunoSEQ multiplex PCR assay. Imported from immuneACCESS, the table was reduced by TCRdb to in-frame sequences with V and J called. These copies leave out some clones; in studies compared against another copy, an unresolved V gene accounts for under half, and the cause of the remainder is not known. The sample table contains approximately 24,000 clones; only one count was recorded for about 80% of them. Clones ranked in the top ten supply 0.71% of the sample. The sample taken for sequencing was CD45RA- memory CD4+ T cells from PBMCs. The cell subset or site label, read with the paper, signifies: memory T cells sorted ex vivo from peripheral blood. The receptors stem from a human donor with narcolepsy.

This clone has a handful of counts. In DNA form, the CDR3 reads TGTGCCAGCAGCTTGATGTCGCGGGAAAAACTGTTTTTT. This sequence encodes CASSLMSREKLFF. The chain uses TRBV5-5 and TRBJ1-4; D not certain. This CDR3 spans 13 amino acids. Germline V gene lookup returns CDR1 SGHKS and CDR2 YYEKEE (reference sequence). Trimming pared 1 base from V and 8 bases from J, leaving 9 bases between.

The chain uses TRBV5-1 and TRBJ1-1, with 8 bases matching TRBD1. J gave up 7 bases and V 7 bases, and 6 bases lay outside the gene matches. The CDR3 is 12 residues long. Germline V gene sequence: CDR1 SGHRS, CDR2 YFSETQ. The CDR3 protein is CASQQGVGEAFF. In nucleotides, the CDR3 is TGCGCCAGCCAACAGGGGGTTGGTGAAGCTTTCTTT.

V gene TRBV6-5 combines with J gene TRBJ1-5; D is unresolved. This CDR3 contains 15 residues. The germline V gene encodes CDR1 MNHEY and CDR2 SVGAGI. The V end lost 3 bases, the J end lost 2 bases, and 11 bases lay between the germline ends. This CDR3 reads CASSYSGNGNQPQHF. The CDR3 nucleotides are TGTGCCAGCAGTTATTCGGGGAATGGCAATCAGCCCCAGCATTTT.

V usage is TRBV10-2 and J usage is TRBJ2-5, with 9 positions matching TRBD1. Per germline, CDR1 WSHSY and CDR2 SAAADI. Trimming took 9 bases from V and 11 from J; bases not matched to a gene: 13. The CDR3 is made up of 13 amino acids. The CDR3 region has the DNA TGCGCCAGTGGGACAGGGCCGCCGAGGGAGCAGTACTTC. Protein product: CASGTGPPREQYF.

The V call is TRBV5-1, the J call TRBJ2-7; possibly TRBD1 for D (8 bases). This CDR3 comprises 18 residues. CDR1 is SGHRS, CDR2 YFSETQ, per germline. V was pared by 1 base and J by 3 bases, with 23 bases between. CDR3 region: CASSLKGQGRSGIYEQYF. In nucleotides, the CDR3 is TGCGCCAGCAGCTTGAAAGGACAGGGAAGGAGCGGGATCTACGAGCAGTACTTC. The variable domain in full, with the rest retrieved from reference TRBV5-1 and TRBJ2-7, is KAGVTQTPRYLIKTRGQQVTLSCSPISGHRSVSWYQQTPGQGLQFLFEYFSETQRNKGNFPGRFSGRQFSNSRSEMNVSTLELGDSALYLCASSLKGQGRSGIYEQYFGPGTRLTVT.

This clone has a single count. The V and J genes are TRBV5-1 and TRBJ2-6; tentative D call: TRBD1 (6 bases). Trimming pared 0 bases from V and 0 bases from J, leaving 13 bases between. Germline values: CDR1 SGHRS, CDR2 YFSETQ. The CDR3 is 18 amino acids. The CDR3 is CASSLGRGPLSGANVLTF. Written as DNA, the CDR3 is TGCGCCAGCAGCTTGGGCAGGGGACCTCTCTCTGGGGCCAACGTCCTGACTTTC. Full variable domain (missing parts from reference TRBV5-1 and TRBJ2-6): KAGVTQTPRYLIKTRGQQVTLSCSPISGHRSVSWYQQTPGQGLQFLFEYFSETQRNKGNFPGRFSGRQFSNSRSEMNVSTLELGDSALYLCASSLGRGPLSGANVLTFGAGSRLTVL.

This sequence joins TRBV7-9 and TRBJ2-7, with a possible D match to TRBD2 (6 bases). Between the trimmed V and J ends, which lost 4 bases and 3 bases, there was a span of 13 bases. The V gene's germline CDR1 is SEHNR and CDR2 FQNEAQ (reference sequence). This CDR3 comprises 14 residues. The CDR3 here is CASSSGVWDYEQYF. The DNA for the CDR3 is TGTGCCAGCAGCTCGGGGGTTTGGGACTACGAGCAGTACTTC. Full variable domain (rest looked up from reference TRBV7-9 and TRBJ2-7): DTGVSQNPRHKITKRGQNVTFRCDPISEHNRLYWYRQTLGQGPEFLTYFQNEAQLEKSRLLSDRFSAERPKGSFSTLEIQRTEQGDSAMYLCASSSGVWDYEQYFGPGTRLTVT.

V usage is TRBV11-2 and J usage is TRBJ2-2; D not certain. Germline CDR1 SGHAT, CDR2 FQNNGV. The V gene lost 1 base and the J gene lost 4 bases, with 1 base spanning the gap. The CDR3 has 12 residues. CDR3 loop: CASSLGTGELFF. DNA of the CDR3: TGTGCCAGCAGCTTAGGCACCGGGGAGCTGTTTTTT. Combining the CDR3 with reference TRBV11-2 and TRBJ2-2 gives the whole variable domain EAGVAQSPRYKIIEKRQSVAFWCNPISGHATLYWYQQILGQGPKLLIQFQNNGVVDDSQLPKDRFSAERLKGVDSTLKIQPAKLEDSAVYLCASSLGTGELFFGEGSRLTVL.

The CDR3 bases are TGTGCCAGCAGCTTTACCCTGGTCACAGATACGCAGTATTTT. It specifies CASSFTLVTDTQYF. The rearrangement joins TRBV5-4 to TRBJ2-3; D ambiguous. Per germline, CDR1 SGHNT and CDR2 YYREEE (reference sequence). V lost 2 bases and J lost 2, with 9 bases in between. This CDR3 comprises 14 residues.

This clone showed up just a few times. The chain has TRBV30 and TRBJ2-2; 9 nucleotides line up with TRBD1. CDR1 is GTSNPN, CDR2 SVGIG, per germline (reference sequence). V was clipped by 5 bases and J by 5 bases; unmatched bases: 3. The CDR3 is 13 residues long. In nucleotides, the CDR3 is TGTGCCTGGGCGACAGGGGGGACCGGGGAGCTGTTTTTT. Protein sequence: CAWATGGTGELFF.

The CDR3 protein is CASSPTPGLAATYQETQYF. CDR3 nucleotides: TGTGCCAGCAGCCCTACGCCGGGACTAGCGGCCACGTACCAAGAGACCCAGTACTTC. The V call is TRBV7-9, the J call TRBJ2-5; 11 bases agree with TRBD2. This CDR3 region has 19 residues. Germline CDR1 reads SEHNR; CDR2 reads FQNEAQ (reference sequence). Trimming removed 5 bases from V and 0 bases from J; junction bases left unmatched: 14.

CDR3 sequence (DNA): TGTGCCAGAAGCCAAAAAACAGGGGCTTCCTCCTATAATTCACCCCTCCACTTT. It yields the protein CARSQKTGASSYNSPLHF. This chain links TRBV5-3 with TRBJ1-6; TRBD1 agrees at 7 bases. TRBV5-3 is an open reading frame whose function is uncertain. After removal of 4 bases from V and 0 bases from J, the junction contained 10 bases not matched to a gene. CDR3 length equals 18 residues.

The CDR3 DNA reads TGCGCCAGCAGCCAAGGCGCCAGGACAGCGAACTATGGCTACACCTTC. Amino acids: CASSQGARTANYGYTF. The V call is TRBV4-1, the J call TRBJ1-2; perhaps TRBD1 as D (6 bases). In germline, CDR1 is MGHRA, CDR2 YSYEKL. The length of the CDR3 is 16 residues. Trimming left V 1 base short and J 2 bases short, with 14 bases between.

In DNA form, the CDR3 reads TGCGCCAGTACCGGGACAGGGGGATACAATGAGCAGTTCTTC. Translation: CASTGTGGYNEQFF. V gene TRBV5-1 combines with J gene TRBJ2-1, with 11 bases fitting TRBD1. V trimming: 8 bases; J trimming: 4 bases; junction bases outside the gene matches: 5. CDR1 and CDR2 from the germline V gene are SGHRS and YFSETQ. CDR3 length: 14 amino acids.

Points on this clone: Other nucleotide sequences from this sample produce the same CDR3. The rearrangement joins TRBV5-1 to TRBJ2-3; 11 bases agree with TRBD2. The germline CDR1 and CDR2 sequences are SGHRS and YFSETQ. This CDR3 has 16 residues. With 0 bases clipped from V and 6 bases from J, the junction kept 6 bases outside the gene matches. The CDR3, as DNA: TGCGCCAGCAGCTTGGTGTTAGCGGGGGGGCGGGATACGCAGTATTTT. This codes for CASSLVLAGGRDTQYF.

The chain combines TRBV5-4 with TRBJ1-2, with TRBD1 matching 7 bases. The CDR3 sequence is 15 residues long. Germline values: CDR1 SGHNT, CDR2 YYREEE (reference sequence). V lost 2 bases, J lost 2 bases, and 6 bases stayed unmatched. CDR3 residues: CASSFPGTANYGYTF. The CDR3 coding sequence is TGTGCCAGCAGCTTCCCCGGGACAGCAAACTATGGCTACACCTTC.

This chain joins TRBV5-4 and TRBJ2-5, with D maybe TRBD1 (6 bases). The CDR3 sequence is 14 residues long. V was trimmed by 3 bases and J by 3 bases, leaving 12 bases between them. CDR1 SGHNT and CDR2 YYREEE come from the germline V gene (reference sequence). The CDR3 nucleotides are TGTGCCAGCAGCTCCCGGGACAATAAAGAGACCCAGTACTTC. This gives the protein CASSSRDNKETQYF.

The V gene is TRBV30, the J gene TRBJ2-2; 10 bases are a match to TRBD1. CDR1 GTSNPN and CDR2 SVGIG come from the germline V gene (reference sequence). The CDR3 has 13 residues. The V segment lost 3 bases and the J segment 6 bases; nucleotides outside the gene matches: 1. The CDR3, as DNA: TGTGCCTGGAGGGGGACAGGGGCCGGGGAGCTGTTTTTT. It specifies CAWRGTGAGELFF.

The chain joins TRBV9 to TRBJ2-3; D gene uncertain. V was pared by 0 bases and J by 2 bases, with 4 bases between. This CDR3 spans 13 amino acids. CDR1 and CDR2 from the germline V gene are SGDLS and YYNGEE. CDR3 sequence reads: CASSVVYTDTQYF. The CDR3 bases are TGTGCCAGCAGCGTAGTGTACACAGATACGCAGTATTTT.

The chain couples TRBV19 to TRBJ2-1; 7 bases match TRBD1. Losses at the gene ends were 7 bases for V and 7 bases for J; bases not matched to a gene: 7. CDR3 size: 13 residues. CDR1 LNHDA and CDR2 SQIVND come from the germline V gene (reference sequence). This chain's CDR3 is CASTPGRGNEQFF. CDR3 nucleotides: TGTGCCAGTACTCCTGGCAGGGGGAATGAGCAGTTCTTC.

The rearrangement uses TRBV19 and TRBJ1-2, with 8 bases fitting TRBD1. The CDR3 is 14 residues long. J was trimmed by 8 bases and V by 6 bases; bases with no gene match: 11. Germline CDR1 is LNHDA and CDR2 is SQIVND (reference sequence). The CDR3 protein is CASRVGQVGGGYTF. For the CDR3, the DNA is TGTGCCAGTAGGGTGGGACAGGTTGGAGGAGGCTACACCTTC.